This T cell receptor beta chain is drawn from a study of response to subunit inactivated influenza vaccine. The germline V gene has CDR1 GTSNPN and CDR2 SVGIG (reference sequence). The CDR3 is 13 residues long. The V end lost 0 bases, the J end lost 6 bases, and 9 bases lay between the germline ends. TCRdb used MiXCR to reprocess the RT-PCR reads, holding one entry per CDR3 protein. The repertoire holds a few hundred thousand distinct CDR3 sequences, with around 15% as singletons. This clonotype is a singleton in its sample. This receptor was obtained from a man over 45 who received an inactivated influenza vaccine. The chain combines TRBV30 with TRBJ1-5; TRBD1 might be the D (5 bases). The specimen comprised PBMCs from blood, sampled about 12 days after vaccination. Here the CDR3 reads CAWSVRGSQPQHF. The CDR3 coding sequence is TGTGCCTGGAGTGTACGGGGGAGTCAGCCCCAGCATTTT.